The rows below give T cell receptor beta chains drawn from one sample of a study of shared clonotypes between healthy human individuals. The repertoire was sequenced with immunoSEQ multiplex PCR; TCRdb's copy has only in-frame clones and lacks some. The sample consists of around 750,000 clones, approximately 79% of them appearing once. The sample was memory CD4+ T cells sorted from blood. All receptors derive from a woman aged 25 to 45 in good health. CDR3s include the opening cysteine and the closing phenylalanine or tryptophan. The order of the fields is CDR3 protein, CDR3 DNA, clone size, J gene, V gene, D gene. The D gene is left open where the match is weak. Part of the rows lack a size; the others show once, few, many or a class for expanded clones.

CSAGETQYF TGCAGTGCGGGGGAGACCCAGTACTTC - TRBJ2-5 TRBV20-1 -
CASSSRVFHEQYF TGTGCCAGCAGTAGCAGGGTTTTCCACGAGCAGTACTTC - TRBJ2-7 TRBV27 -
CASSYVRAGESIQYF TGTGCCAGCAGTTACGTCCGGGCGGGGGAGTCCATTCAGTACTTC once TRBJ2-4 TRBV6-5 TRBD2
CASSPVRLAVPRSTDTQYF TGCGCCAGCAGTCCCGTGAGGCTAGCGGTCCCTCGGAGCACAGATACGCAGTATTTT - TRBJ2-3 TRBV23-1 TRBD2
CASSYTGTGSSYEQYF TGTGCCAGCAGTTATACCGGGACAGGGTCCTCCTACGAGCAGTACTTC - TRBJ2-7 TRBV6-6 TRBD1
CASSDLGTGGYNEQFF TGTGCCAGCAGTGACTTGGGGACAGGGGGCTACAATGAGCAGTTCTTC - TRBJ2-1 TRBV6-4 TRBD1
CASSTTVANYGYTF TGTGCCAGCTCAACGACCGTAGCTAACTATGGCTACACCTTC once TRBJ1-2 TRBV18 -
CASTPQPAGSTDTQYF TGTGCCAGTACTCCCCAGCCGGCAGGGAGCACAGATACGCAGTATTTT - TRBJ2-3 TRBV19 -
CASSSAQGYEQYF TGCGCCAGCAGTTCTGCCCAGGGGTACGAGCAGTACTTC - TRBJ2-7 TRBV5-1 -
CASSESRPSYEQYF TGTGCCAGCAGTGAATCCAGGCCGAGCTACGAGCAGTACTTC - TRBJ2-7 TRBV6-1 -
CASSTLGQPQHF TGTGCCAGTAGCACCCTAGGGCAGCCCCAGCATTTT once TRBJ1-5 TRBV19 -
CASTISGTENEKLFF TGCGCCAGCACTATTTCAGGGACAGAGAATGAAAAACTGTTTTTT - TRBJ1-4 TRBV5-1 TRBD1
CASSPEYSNQPQHF TGTGCCAGCAGCCCCGAGTATAGCAATCAGCCCCAGCATTTT - TRBJ1-5 TRBV6-4 -
CASSYDPSVANEQFF TGTGCCAGCAGCTACGACCCTAGTGTCGCCAATGAGCAGTTCTTC - TRBJ2-1 TRBV2 -
CASSPKGPPNIQYF TGTGCCAGCAGCCCCAAGGGACCACCCAACATTCAGTACTTC many TRBJ2-4 TRBV11-2 -
CASRNPGLASYEQYF TGTGCCAGCAGAAATCCGGGACTAGCGAGTTACGAGCAGTACTTC few TRBJ2-7 TRBV28 TRBD2
CATTGSTGLTGELFF TGTGCCACCACCGGTAGCACAGGGCTCACCGGGGAGCTGTTTTTT few TRBJ2-2 TRBV28 -
CASSRDALSYNEQFF TGCGCCAGCAGCCGGGACGCCCTCTCCTACAATGAGCAGTTCTTC - TRBJ2-1 TRBV5-1 -
CASSSTGRARNNQPQHF TGTGCCAGCAGTTCCACGGGGAGGGCCCGGAACAATCAGCCCCAGCATTTT - TRBJ1-5 TRBV21-1 -
CASSPASGSYNEQFF TGCGCCAGCAGCCCGGCTAGCGGCTCCTACAATGAGCAGTTCTTC - TRBJ2-1 TRBV5-1 TRBD2
CASSFDSGTASYEQYF TGTGCCAGCAGCTTCGATAGCGGGACCGCTTCCTACGAGCAGTACTTC once TRBJ2-7 TRBV7-9 TRBD2
CASSLRATNEKLFF TGTGCCAGCAGCTTGCGGGCAACTAATGAAAAACTGTTTTTT - TRBJ1-4 TRBV5-8 -
CASSLGTSWDQTQYF TGTGCCAGCAGTTTAGGGACTAGCTGGGACCAGACCCAGTACTTC - TRBJ2-5 TRBV27 TRBD2
CASSQESAGETQYF TGCGCCAGCAGCCAAGAATCGGCAGGGGAGACCCAGTACTTC - TRBJ2-5 TRBV4-1 -
CASSLVAAQETQYF TGTGCCAGCAGCTTGGTTGCAGCCCAAGAGACCCAGTACTTC - TRBJ2-5 TRBV5-6 -
CASSLASGVTDTQYF TGTGCCAGCAGCCTCGCTAGCGGTGTGACAGATACGCAGTATTTT - TRBJ2-3 TRBV19 TRBD2
CASTEGTWGLYGYTF TGTGCCAGCACCGAGGGGACGTGGGGACTCTATGGCTACACCTTC - TRBJ1-2 TRBV6-9 -
CASGGSTDTQYF TGTGCCAGCGGAGGGAGCACAGATACGCAGTATTTT - TRBJ2-3 TRBV6-1 -
CASSVRMNTEAFF TGTGCCAGCAGTGTAAGGATGAACACTGAAGCTTTCTTT - TRBJ1-1 TRBV6-4 -
CASSFRGHTGELFF TGTGCCAGCAGTTTTCGGGGGCACACCGGGGAGCTGTTTTTT - TRBJ2-2 TRBV6-5 -
CASSLVSRINTGELFF TGTGCCAGCAGCTTAGTTTCCAGGATTAACACCGGGGAGCTGTTTTTT - TRBJ2-2 TRBV7-2 -
CASSSQGLGAKNIQYF TGCGCCAGCAGCTCCCAGGGACTAGGAGCCAAAAACATTCAGTACTTC - TRBJ2-4 TRBV5-1 TRBD2
CASSDYLPSPDEQFF TGCGCCAGCAGTGACTACTTACCTTCCCCCGATGAGCAGTTCTTC - TRBJ2-1 TRBV10-2 -
CASNYRGQNYEQYF TGTGCCAGCAACTACAGGGGGCAAAACTACGAGCAGTACTTC - TRBJ2-7 TRBV28 TRBD1
CASSMRSGRGQETQYF TGTGCCAGTAGTATGCGAAGCGGGAGGGGCCAAGAGACCCAGTACTTC - TRBJ2-5 TRBV19 TRBD2
CASSVGLRTEAFF TGTGCCAGCAGTGTGGGTTTAAGGACTGAAGCTTTCTTT - TRBJ1-1 TRBV2 -
CSSGELPDTQYF TGCAGCTCAGGGGAGTTGCCAGATACGCAGTATTTT - TRBJ2-3 TRBV29-1 -
CASSFQTSGAGSDTQYF TGTGCCAGCAGTTTTCAGACTAGCGGGGCCGGTTCGGATACGCAGTATTTT - TRBJ2-3 TRBV28 TRBD2
CASPDRVNTEAFF TGTGCCAGTCCAGACAGGGTGAACACTGAAGCTTTCTTT - TRBJ1-1 TRBV27 TRBD1
CASSLKDRVDEQYF TGCGCCAGCAGCTTGAAGGACAGGGTCGACGAGCAGTACTTC - TRBJ2-7 TRBV5-1 TRBD1
CASSLKQGARKLFF TGTGCCAGCAGTTTAAAACAGGGGGCGCGGAAACTGTTTTTT - TRBJ1-4 TRBV28 TRBD1
CASAPTLVSYEQYF TGTGCCAGCGCCCCGACTCTCGTCTCCTACGAGCAGTACTTC - TRBJ2-7 TRBV7-6 -
CASSLDRAGIDTQYF TGTGCCAGCAGCTTAGATCGAGCGGGAATAGATACGCAGTATTTT - TRBJ2-3 TRBV11-2 TRBD2
CASSLRVGGLGEQYF TGTGCCAGCAGCTTAAGGGTTGGGGGGCTGGGCGAGCAGTACTTC few TRBJ2-7 TRBV13 -
CASSFRRLGGEKLFF TGTGCCAGTAGTTTCCGGCGGTTGGGCGGGGAAAAACTGTTTTTT - TRBJ1-4 TRBV19 -
CASSPPPSPNTGELFF TGTGCCAGCAGCCCACCTCCGAGTCCGAACACCGGGGAGCTGTTTTTT many TRBJ2-2 TRBV14 -
CASSPRQYTGELFF TGTGCCAGCAGCCCCCGACAGTACACCGGGGAGCTGTTTTTT - TRBJ2-2 TRBV7-9 -
CASSFQPGSTNEKLFF TGTGCCAGCAGCTTTCAGCCAGGGTCAACTAATGAAAAACTGTTTTTT many TRBJ1-4 TRBV5-4 -
CASSIRDSTEAFF TGTGCCAGTAGTATTAGGGATTCCACTGAAGCTTTCTTT once TRBJ1-1 TRBV19 -
CASSSRQAGGAGELFF TGTGCCAGCTCCTCCCGGCAAGCGGGAGGGGCCGGGGAGCTGTTTTTT - TRBJ2-2 TRBV13 TRBD2
CASSSGQSAWLEQYF TGTGCCAGCAGTTCCGGACAGTCGGCCTGGCTAGAGCAGTACTTC - TRBJ2-7 TRBV6-1 -
CASSLRAGGRNTQYF TGCGCCAGCAGCTTGCGAGCGGGAGGGCGGAATACGCAGTATTTT - TRBJ2-3 TRBV5-1 TRBD2
CASSLPADYGYTF TGTGCCAGCAGTTTACCGGCAGACTATGGCTACACCTTC - TRBJ1-2 TRBV28 -
CASSLQLAGEDKNIQYF TGTGCCAGCAGCTTACAACTAGCGGGAGAGGACAAAAACATTCAGTACTTC - TRBJ2-4 TRBV11-2 TRBD2